The sample holds many counts of the clone carrying this T cell receptor beta chain. Antigen: not known. The data originate from a study of CD8 T cells in ankylosing spondylitis. The germline CDR1 and CDR2 sequences are KGHSH and LQKENI. Trimming pared 3 bases from V and 5 bases from J, leaving 4 bases between. This CDR3 is 12 amino acids long. Whole-study results and caveats: A subset of motif variants has previously been described in the synovial fluid and blood of reactive arthritis. The authors found the disease-linked clones to be CD8+ and relatively rare in peripheral blood.

With molecular barcodes, quantitative 5'-RACE was used to make the TCR beta libraries. In TCRdb, the 5' RACE reads were re-called with MiXCR into one record per CDR3 protein. The top ten hold over 20% of the sample, which has 200,000 to 250,000 distinct CDR3 sequences, about 11% seen once. The TCR was taken from a male donor with ankylosing spondylitis or in good health (not recorded which). Sequenced material: blood, either unsorted or a sorted T cell fraction (not recorded which). The J gene is TRBJ1-4, the V gene TRBV18, with no clear D. CDR3 region: CASSPQNEKLFF. Here the CDR3 DNA reads TGTGCCAGCTCACCGCAAAATGAAAAACTGTTTTTT. The full variable domain, in which reference TRBV18 and TRBJ1-4 provide the parts outside the CDR3, is NAGVMQNPRHLVRRRGQEARLRCSPMKGHSHVYWYRQLPEEGLKFMVYLQKENIIDESGMPKERFSAEFPKEGPSILRIQQVVRGDSAAYFCASSPQNEKLFFGSGTQLSVL.